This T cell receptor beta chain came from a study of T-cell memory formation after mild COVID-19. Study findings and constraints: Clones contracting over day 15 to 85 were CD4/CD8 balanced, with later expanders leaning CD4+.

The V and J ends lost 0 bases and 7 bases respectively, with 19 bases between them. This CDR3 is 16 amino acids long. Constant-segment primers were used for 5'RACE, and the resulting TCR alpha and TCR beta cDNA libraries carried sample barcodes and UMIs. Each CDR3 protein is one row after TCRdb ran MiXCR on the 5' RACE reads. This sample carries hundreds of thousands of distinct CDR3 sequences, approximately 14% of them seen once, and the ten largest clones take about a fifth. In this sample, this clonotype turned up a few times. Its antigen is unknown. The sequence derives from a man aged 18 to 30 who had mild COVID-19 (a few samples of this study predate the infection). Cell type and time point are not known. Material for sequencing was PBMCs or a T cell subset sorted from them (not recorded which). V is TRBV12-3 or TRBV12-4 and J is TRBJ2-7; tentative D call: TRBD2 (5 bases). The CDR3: CASSLASARVPGEQYF. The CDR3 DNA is TGTGCCAGCAGTTTAGCGTCGGCCAGAGTACCGGGAGAGCAGTACTTC.